This T cell receptor beta chain comes out of a study of T-cell reconstitution after alpha-beta-depleted transplantation in children (dated by TCRdb to 2016 to 2017). Regarding the research as a whole: T-cell immune reconstitution after TCRalphabeta/CD19-depleted allogeneic hematopoietic cell transplantation in children was quantitatively tracked in the study by means of TCR repertoire profiling. Points the paper makes about the study in general: The apparently early alphabetaT-cell count recovery about two months after transplant was reportedly dependent on only several hundred rapidly expanded clones derived from non-depleted graft cells. Over the following months the frequencies of hyperexpanded clones went down, and after one year T-cell counts and TCRbeta diversity were mostly credited to newly produced T cells. In some patients, the high TCRbeta diversity seen at day 60 was put down to recipient T cells and intrathymic progenitors that had survived conditioning.

Reading the label with the study, this specimen's treatment or condition is: allogeneic hematopoietic cell transplantation with graft depleted of TCRalphabeta T cells and CD19 B cells. Transplant recipients were children who received TCRalphabeta/CD19-depleted allogeneic hematopoietic cell grafts. The V and J ends are trimmed by 8 bases and 0 bases, leaving 8 bases between them. From the cysteine through the phenylalanine, the CDR3 covers 13 amino acids. Only CDR3 DNA is held: 39 bases, read in frame from base 1. CDR1 and CDR2 are read off the germline V gene as MNHNS and SASEGT. The receptor library was made with PCR. TCRdb shows the sequencer as Illumina HiSeq 2500. Molecular barcoding was employed in the preparation of TCR libraries, with unique molecular identifiers being used to normalize TCRbeta repertoire quantification. TCRdb reprocessed the public reads (quality trimming at Q25 with fastp, clone calling with MiXCR) and kept in-frame beta chains. One record per CDR3 amino acid sequence lists the most common genes and DNA. Across this sample there are about 98,000 distinct CDR3 sequences, with more than 20% seen only once. The ten largest make up 20% to 25% of the sample.

This clonotype was counted a few times. Its antigen is not yet known. Per-base qualities were not stored, and no clone one base away is much larger. The source was PBMCs, collected before TCRalphabeta/CD19-depleted stem cell transplant. The receptor comes from a boy aged 2 to 10 with acute lymphoblastic leukemia, due to receive a stem cell transplant. The rearrangement joined TRBV6-1 to TRBJ2-4; the D gene cannot be resolved reliably. Here is the DNA: TGTGCCAGCGGAGAAATAGCCAAAAACATTCAGTACTTC. Its coded protein is CASGEIAKNIQYF.